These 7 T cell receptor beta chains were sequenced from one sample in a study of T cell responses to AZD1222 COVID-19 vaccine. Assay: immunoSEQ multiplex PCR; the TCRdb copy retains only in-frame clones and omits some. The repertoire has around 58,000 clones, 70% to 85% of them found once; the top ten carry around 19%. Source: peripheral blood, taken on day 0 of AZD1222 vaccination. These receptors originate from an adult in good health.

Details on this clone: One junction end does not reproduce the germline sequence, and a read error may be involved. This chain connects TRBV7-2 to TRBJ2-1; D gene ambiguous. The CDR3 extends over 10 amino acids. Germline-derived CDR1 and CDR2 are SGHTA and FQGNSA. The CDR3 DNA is TGTGCCAGCGGGTTTAATGGGCAGTTCTTC. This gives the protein CASGFNGQFF.

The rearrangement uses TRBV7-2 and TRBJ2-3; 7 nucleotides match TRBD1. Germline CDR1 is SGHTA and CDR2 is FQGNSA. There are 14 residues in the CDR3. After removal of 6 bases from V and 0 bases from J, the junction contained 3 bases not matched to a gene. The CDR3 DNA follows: TGTGCCAGCAGGATACAGGGGAGCACAGATACGCAGTATTTT. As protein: CASRIQGSTDTQYF. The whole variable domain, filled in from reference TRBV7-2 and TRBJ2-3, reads GAGVSQSPSNKVTEKGKDVELRCDPISGHTALYWYRQSLGQGLEFLIYFQGNSAPDKSGLPSDRFSAERTGGSVSTLTIQRTQQEDSAVYLCASRIQGSTDTQYFGPGTRLTVL.

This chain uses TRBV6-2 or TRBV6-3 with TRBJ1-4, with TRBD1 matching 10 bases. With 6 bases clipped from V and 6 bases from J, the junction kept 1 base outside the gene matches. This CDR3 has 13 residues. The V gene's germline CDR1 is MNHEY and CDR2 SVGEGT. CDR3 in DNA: TGTGCCAGCAGCGACAGGGGGCATGAAAAACTGTTTTTT. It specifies CASSDRGHEKLFF.

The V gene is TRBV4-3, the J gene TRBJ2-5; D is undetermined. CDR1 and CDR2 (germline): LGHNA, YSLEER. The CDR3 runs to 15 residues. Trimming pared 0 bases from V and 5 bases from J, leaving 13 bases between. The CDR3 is CASSQDIGIDETQYF. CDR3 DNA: TGCGCCAGCAGCCAAGATATAGGGATTGATGAGACCCAGTACTTC.

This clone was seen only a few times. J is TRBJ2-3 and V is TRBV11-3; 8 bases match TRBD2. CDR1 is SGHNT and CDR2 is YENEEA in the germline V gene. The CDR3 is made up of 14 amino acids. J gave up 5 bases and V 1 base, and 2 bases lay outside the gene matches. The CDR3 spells CASSLAAGGDTQYF. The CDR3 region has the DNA TGTGCCAGCAGCTTAGCGGCGGGAGGAGATACGCAGTATTTT.

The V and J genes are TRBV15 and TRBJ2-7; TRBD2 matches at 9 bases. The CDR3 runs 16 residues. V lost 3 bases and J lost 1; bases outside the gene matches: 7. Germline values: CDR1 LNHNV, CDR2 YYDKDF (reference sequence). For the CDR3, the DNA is TGTGCCACCAGCAGGTTTACTAGCGGGTCGTCCTACGAGCAGTACTTC. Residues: CATSRFTSGSSYEQYF.

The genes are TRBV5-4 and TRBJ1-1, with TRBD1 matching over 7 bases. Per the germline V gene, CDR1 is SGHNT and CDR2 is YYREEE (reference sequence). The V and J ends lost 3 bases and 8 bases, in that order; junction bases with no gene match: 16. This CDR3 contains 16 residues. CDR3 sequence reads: CASSSGQVRINVEAFF. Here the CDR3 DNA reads TGTGCCAGCAGCTCCGGACAGGTCCGTATAAACGTCGAAGCTTTCTTT. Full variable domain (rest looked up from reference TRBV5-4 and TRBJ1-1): ETGVTQSPTHLIKTRGQQVTLRCSSQSGHNTVSWYQQALGQGPQFIFQYYREEENGRGNFPPRFSGLQFPNYSSELNVNALELDDSALYLCASSSGQVRINVEAFFGQGTRLTVV.